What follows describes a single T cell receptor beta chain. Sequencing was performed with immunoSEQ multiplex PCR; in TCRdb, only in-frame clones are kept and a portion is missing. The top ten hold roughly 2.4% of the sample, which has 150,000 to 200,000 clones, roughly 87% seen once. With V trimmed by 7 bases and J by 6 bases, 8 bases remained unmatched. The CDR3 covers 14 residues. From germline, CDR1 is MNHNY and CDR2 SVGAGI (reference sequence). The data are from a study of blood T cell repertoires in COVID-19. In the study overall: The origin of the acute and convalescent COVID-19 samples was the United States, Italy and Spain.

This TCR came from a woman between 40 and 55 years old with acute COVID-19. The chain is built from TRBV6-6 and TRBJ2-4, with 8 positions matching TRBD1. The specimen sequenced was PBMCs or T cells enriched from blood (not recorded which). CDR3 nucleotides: TGTGCCAGCACCCAGGGGGCCGCAGGAAACATTCAGTACTTC. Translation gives CASTQGAAGNIQYF.